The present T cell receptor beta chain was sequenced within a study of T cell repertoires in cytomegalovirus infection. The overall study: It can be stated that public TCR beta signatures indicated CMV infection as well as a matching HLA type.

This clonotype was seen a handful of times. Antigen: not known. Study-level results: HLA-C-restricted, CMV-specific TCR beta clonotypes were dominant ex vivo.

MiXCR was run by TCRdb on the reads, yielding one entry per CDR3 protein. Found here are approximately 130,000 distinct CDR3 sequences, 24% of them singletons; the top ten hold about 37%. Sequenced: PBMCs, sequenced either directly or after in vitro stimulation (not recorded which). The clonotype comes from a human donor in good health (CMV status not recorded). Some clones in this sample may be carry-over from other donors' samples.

The CDR3 loop is CASSRKSRTEPYEQYF. DNA of the CDR3: TGTGCCAGCAGTCGGAAATCCCGGACCGAACCCTACGAGCAGTACTTC. The rearrangement joins TRBV6-1 to TRBJ2-7; D gene uncertain. Germline V gene lookup returns CDR1 MNHNS and CDR2 SASEGT. CDR3 size: 16 residues. V gave up 5 bases and J gave up 2 bases, with 19 bases separating them.